Listed below are T cell receptor beta chains from one sample, sequenced in a study of early T cells in non-severe SARS-CoV-2 infection. TCRdb redid the calling of the 5' RACE reads with MiXCR, one entry per CDR3 protein. The sample lists around 67,000 distinct CDR3 sequences; 12% were seen once. Sequences were obtained from whole blood. The receptors derive from an adult who was a healthcare worker with PCR-confirmed SARS-CoV-2 infection or an uninfected control (not recorded which). CDR3s include the opening cysteine and the closing phenylalanine or tryptophan. A D gene is named only where the DNA matches it firmly. Rows give clone size only sometimes, using once, few, many, or a class for an expanded clone.

>TRBV19|.|TRBJ2-5|TRBD2
TGTGCCAGTAGTATTGGACTAGCGGGAGGTATAGAGACCCAGTACTTC
CASSIGLAGGIETQYF
>TRBV11-2|few|TRBJ2-3|TRBD2
TGTGCCAGCAGCTTGGCGGCGGGGGGAAGAGATACGCAGTATTTT
CASSLAAGGRDTQYF
>TRBV18|.|TRBJ2-3|.
TGTGCCAGCTCACGAGGGACTCCCTCCGAAGGTTCAGGCACAGATACGCAGTATTTT
CASSRGTPSEGSGTDTQYF
>TRBV5-1|many|TRBJ2-3|.
TGCGCCAGCAGCTTAGAGGGGTCTAGCACAGATACGCAGTATTTT
CASSLEGSSTDTQYF
>TRBV20-1|.|TRBJ2-5|TRBD2
TGCAGTGCTAGTAGTCTAGCGGGAGAGACCCAGTACTTC
CSASSLAGETQYF
>TRBV12-3/TRBV12-4|many|TRBJ2-7|TRBD2
TGTGCCAGCAGTTTCCGGGCGGGGGTCTCCTACGAGCAGTACTTC
CASSFRAGVSYEQYF
>TRBV12-3/TRBV12-4|many|TRBJ2-5|TRBD2
TGTGCCAGCACCGACCGAACGGGACTAGCGGGGAGGGGACAAGAGACCCAGTACTTC
CASTDRTGLAGRGQETQYF
>TRBV7-9|few|TRBJ2-4|.
TGTGCCAGCAGCTTACCGCCGAGGTGGAGTAACATTCAGTACTTC
CASSLPPRWSNIQYF
>TRBV2|.|TRBJ2-5|.
TGTGCCAGCAGTGAAGCTTTGGAGTTGGACTTC
CASSEALELDF
>TRBV20-1|.|TRBJ2-3|.
TGCAGTGCTAGAGATTATGGAGGGATATCAGATACGCAGTATTTT
CSARDYGGISDTQYF
>TRBV7-2|once|TRBJ2-1|.
TGTGCCAGCAGCCCAATCGTCTTCTCCTACAATGAGCAGTTCTTC
CASSPIVFSYNEQFF
>TRBV20-1|many|TRBJ2-1|.
TGCAGTGCTAGGTCGTTGGCTTGGGCATCGGATGAGCAGTTCTTC
CSARSLAWASDEQFF
>TRBV3-1|many|TRBJ1-1|.
TGTGCCAGCAACCCCATGAACACTGAAGCTTTCTTT
CASNPMNTEAFF